Presented here are 9 T cell receptor beta chains from one specimen sequenced in a study of T-cell reconstitution after alpha-beta-depleted transplantation in children. Molecular barcoding with unique molecular identifiers was used for the TCRbeta library. TCRdb fed the PCR reads into MiXCR, producing one record per CDR3 protein. Of 60,000 to 100,000 distinct CDR3 sequences listed, around a sixth are singletons. The sequencing used PBMCs, mostly from graft donor cells, collected 360 days after TCRalphabeta/CD19-depleted stem cell transplant. Receptors were obtained from a male patient under 10 years old who had a stem cell transplant for acute lymphoblastic leukemia, so the T cells may come from the graft donor.

A few counts support this clonotype. The rearrangement links TRBV12-3 or TRBV12-4 to TRBJ2-7; possibly TRBD1 for D (5 bases). V shed 3 bases and J shed 9 bases, with 21 bases lying between them. The CDR3 contains 15 residues. CDR3 in DNA: TGTGCCAGCAGTTTGAGACAGCGCAGGAGTTTTCGGCAGTACTTC. Translated, it gives CASSLRQRRSFRQYF.

This clonotype was counted only a few times. This sequence joins TRBV30 and TRBJ2-5; D perhaps matches TRBD2 (6 bases). The V end was cut by 1 base, the J end by 4 bases, with 10 bases between. The CDR3 consists of 13 residues. Per germline, CDR1 GTSNPN and CDR2 SVGIG (reference sequence). CDR3 in amino acids: CAWSGSSGETQYF. CDR3 DNA sequence: TGTGCCTGGAGTGGGAGTAGCGGAGAGACCCAGTACTTC.

J is TRBJ1-2 and V is TRBV19; 8 bases map to TRBD1. J gave up 4 bases and V 4 bases, and 5 bases lay outside the gene matches. The germline V gene has CDR1 LNHDA and CDR2 SQIVND (reference sequence). The CDR3 consists of 14 residues. This CDR3 is CASSKGTGFYGYTF. CDR3 DNA sequence: TGTGCCAGTAGTAAGGGGACAGGATTCTATGGCTACACCTTC.

This clonotype was seen many times. CDR3 DNA sequence: TGTGCCAGCAGTTCCGGGGGATTTCGGGGCTATGGCTACACCTTC. Its protein is CASSSGGFRGYGYTF. This sequence joins TRBV12-3 or TRBV12-4 and TRBJ1-2, with D possibly TRBD1 on 5 matching bases. CDR3 length: 15 residues. Trimming stripped 4 bases from V and 4 bases from J, with 16 bases between.

V gene TRBV29-1 combines with J gene TRBJ2-1; 11 bases line up with TRBD2. Trimming cost V 0 bases and J 3 bases; bases outside gene matches: 7. Germline CDR1 and CDR2: SQVTM and ANQGSEA. CDR3 length: 17 amino acids. DNA for the CDR3: TGCAGCGTTGAAGAGAGAGGGGGACTAGCGGACTACAATGAGCAGTTCTTC. Amino acids: CSVEERGGLADYNEQFF.

The rearrangement links TRBV7-8 to TRBJ2-3; no firm D call. Germline CDR1 is SGHVS and CDR2 is FQNEAQ. V lost 3 bases and J lost 6, with 10 bases in between. This CDR3 is 13 amino acids long. The CDR3 region is CASSFLGLDTQYF. CDR3 in DNA: TGTGCCAGCAGCTTCCTGGGGTTGGATACGCAGTATTTT.

The V gene is TRBV7-9, the J gene TRBJ2-1, with 7 positions matching TRBD1. Germline lookup yields CDR1 SEHNR and CDR2 FQNEAQ (reference sequence). CDR3 size: 15 residues. Losses at the gene ends were 5 bases for V and 6 bases for J; bases not matched to a gene: 10. In DNA form, the CDR3 reads TGTGCCAGCAGCAAACGGGACAGATACCCCAATGAGCAGTTCTTC. Protein sequence: CASSKRDRYPNEQFF.

The chain combines TRBV18 with TRBJ2-1; D is ambiguous. Germline V gene data show CDR1 as KGHSH and CDR2 as LQKENI. This CDR3 has 16 amino acids. V lost 1 base to trimming and J lost 2 bases, with 12 bases between them. The CDR3 loop is CASSPREFYPYNEQFF. CDR3 nucleotide sequence: TGTGCCAGCTCACCACGCGAGTTTTACCCCTACAATGAGCAGTTCTTC.

This clonotype was counted only a few times. The J gene is TRBJ2-1, the V gene TRBV4-2, with a possible D match to TRBD2 (5 bases). The V and J ends lost 0 bases and 12 bases respectively, with 24 bases between them. The CDR3 is 17 residues long. Germline CDR1 LGHNA, CDR2 YNFKEQ. The CDR3 region has the DNA TGTGCCAGCAGCCAAGATAGAGGGAATCCCACATATAGAGGGCAGTTCTTC. Translated, it gives CASSQDRGNPTYRGQFF.